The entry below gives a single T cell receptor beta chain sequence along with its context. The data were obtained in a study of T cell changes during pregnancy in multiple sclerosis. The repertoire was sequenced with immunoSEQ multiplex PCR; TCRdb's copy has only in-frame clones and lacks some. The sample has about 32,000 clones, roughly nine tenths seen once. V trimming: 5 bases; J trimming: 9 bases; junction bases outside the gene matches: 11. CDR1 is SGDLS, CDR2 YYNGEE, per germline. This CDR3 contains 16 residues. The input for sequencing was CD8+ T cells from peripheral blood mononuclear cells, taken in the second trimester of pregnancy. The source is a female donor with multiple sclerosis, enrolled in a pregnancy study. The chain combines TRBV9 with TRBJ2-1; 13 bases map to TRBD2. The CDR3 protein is CASSPDTSGGASEQFF. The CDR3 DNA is TGTGCCAGCAGTCCAGACACTAGCGGGGGGGCGAGTGAGCAGTTCTTC.